These 15 T cell receptor beta chains came from one sample sequenced in a study of blood T cell repertoires in COVID-19. The repertoire was sequenced with immunoSEQ multiplex PCR; TCRdb's copy has only in-frame clones and lacks some. The sample shows about 42,000 clones, more than 75% of them seen only once. The sequenced sample was peripheral blood. Receptors originate from a man in his 70s with active or convalescent COVID-19.

This clone was seen a handful of times. The CDR3 protein is CASSLAGGLSWEQYF. The DNA of the CDR3 is TGTGCCAGCAGCTTAGCGGGGGGGCTCTCGTGGGAGCAGTACTTC. The chain has TRBV7-9 and TRBJ2-7, with D possibly matching TRBD2 (7 bases). The CDR3 has 15 amino acids. CDR1 and CDR2 from the germline V gene are SEHNR and FQNEAQ (reference sequence). Trimming shortened V by 0 bases and J by 7 bases, and 16 bases separated the two germline ends.

The chain employs TRBV9 and TRBJ2-3, with D unresolved. The CDR3 is 13 residues long. Germline values: CDR1 SGDLS, CDR2 YYNGEE. V was cut by 3 bases and J by 1 base, with 6 bases left in between. In DNA, the CDR3 is TGTGCCAGCAGCGGGCTAGGCACAGATACGCAGTATTTT. Amino acid sequence: CASSGLGTDTQYF.

The V call is TRBV6-1, the J call TRBJ2-1, with D perhaps matching TRBD2 (5 bases). Germline V gives CDR1 MNHNS, CDR2 SASEGT. V lost 4 bases and J 1 base, leaving 14 bases between the germline ends. The CDR3 is 16 residues long. The CDR3 loop reads CASSAEGGPSYNEQFF. Here the CDR3 DNA reads TGTGCCAGCAGTGCTGAGGGCGGGCCTTCCTACAATGAGCAGTTCTTC.

The rearrangement links TRBV5-6 to TRBJ1-3, with D unresolved. Trimming removed 3 bases from V and 0 bases from J, with 7 bases in between. Looked up from germline, CDR1 is SGHDT and CDR2 is YYEEEE. The CDR3 has 14 residues. The CDR3 coding sequence is TGTGCCAGCAGCTCAATCGGCTCTGGAAACACCATATATTTT. The encoded protein is CASSSIGSGNTIYF.

The chain recombines TRBV7-9 with TRBJ1-1; the D gene is possibly TRBD1 (6 bases). Germline V gene data show CDR1 as SEHNR and CDR2 as FQNEAQ (reference sequence). Trimming took off 3 bases at V and 5 bases at J, with 19 bases between the two ends. CDR3 length: 16 amino acids. The CDR3 DNA reads as TGTGCCAGCAGCTTCCTCCCAGGGGAAGTGGGGACTGAAGCTTTCTTT. Protein product: CASSFLPGEVGTEAFF.

The rearrangement links TRBV2 to TRBJ2-7; a weak D match, TRBD1 (6 bases). The CDR3 runs 14 residues. The germline V gene encodes CDR1 SNHLY and CDR2 FYNNEI. V was shortened by 5 bases and J by 3 bases, with 14 bases between the two germline ends. CDR3 region: CASSFAGTSYEQYF. CDR3 coding DNA: TGTGCCAGCAGTTTCGCCGGGACAAGCTACGAGCAGTACTTC.

The gene calls are TRBV12-3 or TRBV12-4 and TRBJ1-5; D gene unclear. The CDR3 has 12 amino acids. Trimming removed 9 bases from V and 3 bases from J, with 9 bases in between. The CDR3 DNA sequence: TGTGCCAGTACAGTGAACAATCAGCCCCAGCATTTT. It is translated as CASTVNNQPQHF.

The rearrangement joins TRBV4-1 to TRBJ1-3; D unresolved. Trimming stripped 2 bases from V and 5 bases from J, with 16 bases between. The CDR3 spans 16 residues. In germline, CDR1 is MGHRA, CDR2 YSYEKL. This CDR3 is CASSQPGAGGRNTIYF. CDR3 coding DNA: TGCGCCAGCAGCCAACCGGGAGCAGGAGGAAGAAACACCATATATTTT.

This clone has just a few counts. The chain recombines TRBV27 with TRBJ2-2; tentatively, D is TRBD1 (5 bases). CDR1 and CDR2 from the germline V gene are MNHEY and SMNVEV (reference sequence). The CDR3 spans 12 residues. Trimming pared 5 bases from V and 7 bases from J, leaving 8 bases between. The DNA of the CDR3 is TGTGCCAGCAGTCCGACAGTCGGGGAGCTGTTTTTT. Its translation is CASSPTVGELFF.

This clone showed up just a few times. This chain connects TRBV5-1 to TRBJ1-2, with unresolved D. Trimming pared 4 bases from V and 3 bases from J, leaving 10 bases between. This CDR3 has 13 residues. Germline V gives CDR1 SGHRS, CDR2 YFSETQ. The CDR3 DNA is TGCGCCAGCAGCAGGTTGGGCGACTATGGCTACACCTTC. It is translated as CASSRLGDYGYTF.

The chain carries TRBV24-1 and TRBJ2-3; 8 bases match TRBD1. The V segment lost 5 bases and the J segment 4 bases; nucleotides outside the gene matches: 1. CDR1 and CDR2 (germline): KGHDR, SFDVKD. The CDR3 has 13 residues. Here the CDR3 reads CATSAGGADTQYF. The CDR3 DNA sequence: TGTGCCACCAGTGCAGGGGGCGCAGATACGCAGTATTTT.

This rearrangement joins TRBV25-1 to TRBJ2-7, with D tentatively TRBD2 (5 bases). Germline V CDR1 and CDR2: MGHDK, SYGVNS. V lost 2 bases, J lost 2 bases, and 13 bases lay in between. There are 15 residues in the CDR3. The CDR3 DNA follows: TGTGCCAGCAGTGAAAGGGCTAGCATTGCCTACGAGCAGTACTTC. It specifies CASSERASIAYEQYF.

The chain joins TRBV7-2 to TRBJ1-1, with 10 positions matching TRBD1. V shed 6 bases and J 2 bases; nucleotides not matched to a gene: 9. The germline V gene has CDR1 SGHTA and CDR2 FQGNSA. The CDR3 is made up of 16 amino acids. This chain's CDR3 is CASSFYRTGGNTEAFF. CDR3 coding DNA: TGTGCCAGCAGTTTTTACAGGACAGGGGGAAACACTGAAGCTTTCTTT.

The gene calls are TRBV12-3 or TRBV12-4 and TRBJ1-2; D not resolved. Trimming pared 6 bases from V and 1 base from J, leaving 9 bases between. This CDR3 comprises 13 residues. CDR3 DNA: TGTGCCAGCAGACCGACACTTAACTATGGCTACACCTTC. Amino acid sequence: CASRPTLNYGYTF.

The gene calls are TRBV7-3 and TRBJ2-2, with 8 bases lining up with TRBD2. V shed 6 bases and J 4 bases; nucleotides not matched to a gene: 4. From germline, CDR1 is SGHTA and CDR2 FQGTGA. This CDR3 contains 14 residues. Here the CDR3 DNA reads TGTGCCAGCAGAGCGGGGGCCACCACCGGGGAGCTGTTTTTT. This encodes CASRAGATTGELFF.